A selection of T cell receptor beta chains follows, all from one sample in a study of technical replicates of blood from a few donors. Only in-frame clones appear in the TCRdb table, and some are missing; sequencing was by immunoSEQ multiplex PCR. Among tens of thousands of clones listed, about 93% were seen once. Sample: T cells isolated from PBMCs. The source is a human donor in good health. Both conserved end residues are part of each CDR3. D genes are given only for firm matches. Size is stated for part of the rows, as once, few or many counts, or as a class when the clone is expanded.

>NA|TRBV7-6|NA|TRBJ1-1
TGTGCCAGCACAAGCAGCAAAGGGGTGGTAGCTGAAGCTTTCTTT
CASTSSKGVVAEAFF
>NA|TRBV5-4|NA|TRBJ2-7
TGTGCCAGCAGCTTGGTATCTTCTGCGGAGTTTAACACCTACGAGCAGTACTTC
CASSLVSSAEFNTYEQYF
>NA|TRBV30|NA|TRBJ1-2
TGTGCCTGGTACCCCAGGATTTCTAACTATGGCTACACCTTC
CAWYPRISNYGYTF
>NA|TRBV28|TRBD2|TRBJ2-1
TGTGCCAGCAGTTGGGGGACTAGCGGGTATACCTACAATGAGCAGTTCTTC
CASSWGTSGYTYNEQFF
>once|TRBV5-1|NA|TRBJ1-2
TGCGCCAGCAGCTTGGCGGAGAACTATGGCTACACCTTC
CASSLAENYGYTF
>NA|TRBV4-1|TRBD1|TRBJ1-2
TGCGCCAGCAGCCAAGGACAGGGGGTCTATGGCTACACCTTC
CASSQGQGVYGYTF
>NA|TRBV29-1|TRBD2|TRBJ2-1
TGCAGCGTAAAGACCGGGAGGGCTTTCAATGAGCAGTTCTTC
CSVKTGRAFNEQFF
>NA|TRBV7-9|TRBD1|TRBJ1-5
TGTGCCAGCAGCTCATGGACAGGGCGTCGCAATCAGCCCCAGCATTTT
CASSSWTGRRNQPQHF
>NA|TRBV7-9|TRBD1|TRBJ1-2
TGTGCCAGCAGCTTGGGACAGGGGGACTACACCTTC
CASSLGQGDYTF
>NA|TRBV18|NA|TRBJ1-5
TGTGCCAGCTCACTGGTGACAGCTAGCAATCAGCCCCAGCATTTT
CASSLVTASNQPQHF
>NA|TRBV6-5|TRBD1|TRBJ1-2
TGTGCCAGCAGCCGTGGATTGCAGGGGGCGATTGGCTACACCTTC
CASSRGLQGAIGYTF
>NA|TRBV7-3|TRBD2|TRBJ2-3
TGTGCCAGCAGCTTAAATCCGGGTGGCGGGGGGGCAGATACGCAGTATTTT
CASSLNPGGGGADTQYF
>NA|TRBV18|TRBD2|TRBJ2-3
TGTGCCAGCTCACCCCAACGGGGGGGGGATACGCAGTATTTT
CASSPQRGGDTQYF
>once|TRBV19|NA|TRBJ2-7
TGTGCCAGTAGCGTGGCGGGAAGTGGTTACGAGCAGTACTTC
CASSVAGSGYEQYF
>NA|TRBV15|TRBD1|TRBJ2-7
TGTGCCACCAGCGCCCCCGGGACAGGGGCTATCCAGCAGTACTTC
CATSAPGTGAIQQYF
>NA|TRBV4-1|TRBD1|TRBJ1-2
TGCGCCAGCAACCCCCCGGACAGGGGTGGTTCCTCCTCTAACTATGGCTACACCTTC
CASNPPDRGGSSSNYGYTF
>NA|TRBV11-3|TRBD2|TRBJ2-4
TGTGCCAGCAGCTTAGATGGGGCTAGCGGGAGTCTTCGGTTGTACATTCAGTACTTC
CASSLDGASGSLRLYIQYF
>NA|TRBV9|NA|TRBJ1-2
TGTGCCAGCAGCCCTTGGGACTTAACTACCTATGGCTACACCTTC
CASSPWDLTTYGYTF
>NA|TRBV7-9|TRBD2|TRBJ2-5
TGTGCCAGCAGCTTAGTAGAAAGCGGGGCAGAGACCCAGTACTTC
CASSLVESGAETQYF
>NA|TRBV6-1|TRBD1|TRBJ1-2
TGTGCCAGCAGTGAATATGGACAGGGACCCTATGGCTACACCTTC
CASSEYGQGPYGYTF
>NA|TRBV9|NA|TRBJ2-1
TGTGCCAGCAGCGTAGGGGCAAGCAATGAGCAGTTCTTC
CASSVGASNEQFF
>NA|TRBV7-6|TRBD2|TRBJ2-3
TGTGCCAGCAGCTATGGACTAGCGGGTCGCACAGATACGCAGTATTTT
CASSYGLAGRTDTQYF
>NA|TRBV27|TRBD2|TRBJ2-7
TGTGCCAGCAGTTTATCAGCACTAGGGACTAGCGGGAGTCGGTACGAGCAGTACTTC
CASSLSALGTSGSRYEQYF
>once|TRBV7-3|TRBD2|TRBJ2-1
TGTGCCAGCAGTCAGACTAGCGGGGCCCACAATGAGCAGTTCTTC
CASSQTSGAHNEQFF
>few|TRBV7-9|NA|TRBJ2-5
TGTGCCAGCAGCCCACCATCGGTGCGAGAGACCCAGTACTTC
CASSPPSVRETQYF
>once|TRBV12-5|NA|TRBJ1-5
TGTGCTAGTGGTTCAGGATTTAGCAATCAGCCCCAGCATTTT
CASGSGFSNQPQHF
>NA|TRBV28|NA|TRBJ2-3
TGTGCCATCCGTAGCACAGATACGCAGTATTTT
CAIRSTDTQYF
>NA|TRBV29-1|NA|TRBJ2-1
TGCAGCGCCATAAGGGGGAGACACAATGAGCAGTTCTTC
CSAIRGRHNEQFF
>NA|TRBV4-1|NA|TRBJ1-5
TGCGCCAGCAGCCAAGTAGTGACAGGACGAAATCAGCCCCAGCATTTT
CASSQVVTGRNQPQHF